The 12 T cell receptor beta chains given below trace back to one sample, sequenced in a study of blood T cell repertoires in COVID-19. Using immunoSEQ multiplex PCR, the repertoire was profiled, and TCRdb retains in-frame clones only, with some absent. Of approximately 78,000 clones listed, 88% are singletons. The sample taken for sequencing was peripheral blood. The receptors originated from a man aged 45-65 years with acute or convalescent COVID-19.

V is TRBV10-2 and J is TRBJ2-1, with 10 bases matching TRBD2. CDR3 size: 16 residues. CDR1 WSHSY and CDR2 SAAADI come from the germline V gene. With V trimmed by 5 bases and J by 3 bases, 7 bases remained unmatched. The CDR3 spells CASSHSGGLNYNEQFF. The DNA of the CDR3 is TGCGCCAGCAGTCATAGCGGGGGGCTAAACTACAATGAGCAGTTCTTC.

The chain is built from TRBV30 and TRBJ1-1; unclear D gene. The CDR3 has 12 residues. Deletions cut 0 bases from V and 10 bases from J, with 12 bases between. CDR1 and CDR2 from the germline V gene are GTSNPN and SVGIG (reference sequence). CDR3 loop: CAWSVQPWLAFF. The CDR3 DNA follows: TGTGCCTGGAGTGTACAGCCCTGGCTAGCTTTCTTT.

The rearrangement links TRBV4-1 to TRBJ2-2; 11 bases align to TRBD2. V shed 1 base, J shed 4 bases, and the junction held 2 bases outside the gene matches. Germline-derived CDR1 and CDR2 are MGHRA and YSYEKL. The CDR3 totals 16 residues. The CDR3 DNA sequence: TGCGCCAGCAGCCAAGGGACTAGCGGGTCCACCGGGGAGCTGTTTTTT. Amino acids: CASSQGTSGSTGELFF.

The V gene is TRBV29-1, the J gene TRBJ1-2; D possibly corresponds to TRBD1 (6 bases). The CDR3 extends over 13 amino acids. V was shortened by 7 bases and J by 4 bases, with 16 bases between the two germline ends. From germline, CDR1 is SQVTM and CDR2 ANQGSEA. The CDR3 sequence: CSARTGMVYGYTF. The CDR3 DNA reads TGCAGCGCCCGAACAGGGATGGTCTATGGCTACACCTTC.

This clone was found once. The J gene is TRBJ2-3, the V gene TRBV27; D possibly corresponds to TRBD2 (7 bases). CDR1 is MNHEY, CDR2 SMNVEV, per germline (reference sequence). This CDR3 region has 18 residues. Trimming stripped 2 bases from V and 2 bases from J, with 20 bases between. For the CDR3, the DNA is TGTGCCAGCAGTTTAAGGGGACTGACGGGGGGCTCCACAGATACGCAGTATTTT. Translation gives CASSLRGLTGGSTDTQYF.

This chain joins TRBV5-1 and TRBJ2-3; the match to TRBD2 covers 11 bases. V shed 0 bases, J shed 2 bases, and the junction held 5 bases outside the gene matches. CDR1 SGHRS and CDR2 YFSETQ come from the germline V gene. The CDR3 is made up of 17 amino acids. The CDR3 bases are TGCGCCAGCAGCTTGGGACTAGCGGGGAGTACCACAGATACGCAGTATTTT. Encoded protein: CASSLGLAGSTTDTQYF.

The chain is built from TRBV5-1 and TRBJ2-2; 7 bases map to TRBD1. The CDR3 extends over 15 amino acids. CDR1 is SGHRS and CDR2 is YFSETQ in the germline V gene. V shed 5 bases and J 1 base; nucleotides not matched to a gene: 5. The CDR3 DNA follows: TGCGCCAGCAGATCCGGGACAGAGAACACCGGGGAGCTGTTTTTT. This sequence encodes CASRSGTENTGELFF.

This clone has just a few counts. This chain uses TRBV28 with TRBJ2-4; D might be TRBD1 (6 bases). Trimming pared 3 bases from V and 10 bases from J, leaving 13 bases between. CDR3 size: 13 residues. Germline V gene lookup returns CDR1 MDHEN and CDR2 SYDVKM. In DNA form, the CDR3 reads TGTGCCAGCAGTTTTGGGGATAGGGGGATTCAGTACTTC. It specifies CASSFGDRGIQYF.

The chain uses TRBV7-2 and TRBJ2-1; possible D gene TRBD1, 5 bases. Between the trimmed V and J ends, which lost 4 bases and 7 bases, there was a span of 11 bases. Germline V lookup: CDR1 SGHTA, CDR2 FQGNSA. The CDR3 is 13 amino acids. The CDR3 loop reads CASSYQGENEQFF. CDR3 in DNA: TGTGCCAGCAGCTACCAGGGTGAGAATGAGCAGTTCTTC.

V is TRBV18 and J is TRBJ2-3; 7 nucleotides line up with TRBD1. The trim removed 6 bases at V and 4 bases at J, leaving 4 bases unmatched. CDR1 and CDR2 from the germline V gene are KGHSH and LQKENI. This CDR3 region has 13 residues. The CDR3 loop reads CASSPTGADTQYF. Here the CDR3 DNA reads TGTGCCAGCTCGCCCACAGGGGCAGATACGCAGTATTTT. The full variable domain, completed using reference TRBV18 and TRBJ2-3, is NAGVMQNPRHLVRRRGQEARLRCSPMKGHSHVYWYRQLPEEGLKFMVYLQKENIIDESGMPKERFSAEFPKEGPSILRIQQVVRGDSAAYFCASSPTGADTQYFGPGTRLTVL.

J is TRBJ1-3 and V is TRBV3-1 (or the pseudogene TRBV3-2); D call uncertain. V was trimmed by 1 base and J by 0 bases, leaving 10 bases between them. The germline V gene has CDR1 LGHDT and CDR2 YNNKEL (reference sequence). The CDR3 is 16 amino acids. Here the CDR3 DNA reads TGTGCCAGCAGCCAAGGCCTAGGTATCTCTGGAAACACCATATATTTT. Encoded protein: CASSQGLGISGNTIYF.

This clone was counted a few times. The chain is built from TRBV5-1 and TRBJ2-1; 7 bases are a match to TRBD1. V shed 4 bases, J shed 0 bases, and the junction held 16 bases outside the gene matches. Germline V gene data show CDR1 as SGHRS and CDR2 as YFSETQ. The CDR3 is 19 residues long. The CDR3 is CASSRTGQPQTSSYNEQFF. The CDR3 bases are TGCGCCAGCAGCAGAACGGGACAGCCCCAGACGAGCTCCTACAATGAGCAGTTCTTC.